The following is a T cell receptor beta chain sequence with its context. Its antigen remains unidentified. This CDR3 has 15 residues. The germline V and J ends were trimmed by 6 bases and 0 bases, with 16 bases remaining between them. The germline V gene has CDR1 SQVTM and CDR2 ANQGSEA. Primers for the PCR totalled 60 Vbeta and 13 Jbeta. The data were produced by immunoSEQ multiplex PCR, yet TCRdb's version contains in-frame clones alone and is incomplete. Among 200,000 to 250,000 clones listed, around 85% were seen once. This sample stems from a study of cytomegalovirus exposure and HLA in healthy donors. For the study at large: Samples from HLA-typed donors yielded about 85 million unique TCRs in an early data release. The study, taken as a whole, reports: Productive rates of about 90% or about 30% were seen for most TCR beta V segments in an earlier analysis. Upon later analysis, HLA-associated TCR beta chains proved more clonally expanded than other, equally common chains.

This TCR was recovered from a human donor in good health. Sequencing was done on a sample of PBMCs. The J gene is TRBJ2-3, the V gene TRBV29-1; a possible D gene is TRBD1 (6 bases). The DNA of the CDR3 is TGCAGCGTGCGAACCGGGACAACGAGCACAGATACGCAGTATTTT. Translated, it gives CSVRTGTTSTDTQYF.